One and the same sample provided the 15 T cell receptor beta chains below, sequenced in a study of T cells in Graves' hyperthyroidism and ophthalmopathy. The TCR beta CDR3 regions underwent amplification using RNA transcripts as the source. Primed by the HTBI set, a first-round RT-PCR was run on the TCR CDR3. TCRdb reanalysed the multiplex PCR reads using MiXCR and keeps one entry per CDR3 protein. Seen here are some 560,000 distinct CDR3 sequences, roughly 14% observed once, and the top ten hold under 8%. Sequenced sample: blood. These receptors all come from a woman in her thirties with Graves' hyperthyroidism.

This clonotype was observed a few times. V gene TRBV10-3 combines with J gene TRBJ2-1, with D uncertain. The ends were cut back, 5 bases at V and 8 bases at J, with 7 bases in the middle. Germline lookup yields CDR1 ENHRY and CDR2 SYGVKD. CDR3 size: 11 residues. The CDR3 coding sequence is TGTGCCATCAGTTCGGCGGATGAGCAGTTCTTC. This gives the protein CAISSADEQFF.

This rearrangement joins TRBV9 to TRBJ1-1; tentative D call: TRBD1 (6 bases). With 4 bases removed from V and 4 bases from J, the gap between germline ends came to 17 bases. The CDR3 totals 15 residues. CDR1 SGDLS and CDR2 YYNGEE come from the germline V gene. CDR3 sequence (DNA): TGTGCCAGCAGCAAAGGATCAGGGGTCGGCACTGAAGCTTTCTTT. As protein: CASSKGSGVGTEAFF.

This clonotype was observed a handful of times. The V gene is TRBV9, the J gene TRBJ1-1; D is possibly TRBD1 (5 bases). This CDR3 is 15 amino acids long. Germline lookup yields CDR1 SGDLS and CDR2 YYNGEE. V was pared by 3 bases and J by 0 bases, with 12 bases between. CDR3 in DNA: TGTGCCAGCAGCGGTCCAGGGTTTGTGAACACTGAAGCTTTCTTT. Encoded protein: CASSGPGFVNTEAFF.

The chain recombines TRBV10-3 with TRBJ1-1, with D perhaps TRBD1 (6 bases). V dropped 10 bases and J dropped 2 bases, with 14 bases sitting between them. This CDR3 spans 13 amino acids. Germline values: CDR1 ENHRY, CDR2 SYGVKD. CDR3 loop: CATGDKHNTEAFF. In DNA form, the CDR3 reads TGTGCCACCGGGGACAAACATAACACTGAAGCTTTCTTT.

This clonotype was detected a few times. A much larger clone sits a single nucleotide away, making a read error possible. A read error is likely, as this CDR3 ends without the conserved phenylalanine or tryptophan. This chain uses TRBV7-2 with TRBJ1-2, with 7 bases aligning to TRBD1. After removal of 1 base from V and 0 bases from J, the junction contained 2 bases not matched to a gene. The CDR3 loop spans 15 amino acids. CDR1 and CDR2 from the germline V gene are SGHTA and FQGNSA. The CDR3 spells CASSLDRGPNYGYTL. The CDR3 DNA follows: TGTGCCAGCAGCTTAGACAGGGGCCCTAACTATGGCTACACCCTC.

This clonotype was seen more than once but under ten times. This chain uses TRBV2 with TRBJ1-5; D unclear. CDR3 length equals 15 residues. Germline V lookup: CDR1 SNHLY, CDR2 FYNNEI. V was shortened by 7 bases and J by 3 bases, with 16 bases between the two germline ends. For the CDR3, the DNA is TGTGCCAGCAATTCCCGGCTAACCCACAATCAGCCCCAGCATTTT. Translated: CASNSRLTHNQPQHF.

This clonotype was observed many times. This chain connects TRBV3-1 to TRBJ2-4, with TRBD1 as a possible D gene (6 bases). The CDR3 covers 16 residues. Germline lookup yields CDR1 LGHDT and CDR2 YNNKEL (reference sequence). Between the trimmed V and J ends, which lost 0 bases and 9 bases, there was a span of 18 bases. The CDR3 is CASSQDNGTIGIIQYF. CDR3 sequence (DNA): TGTGCCAGCAGCCAAGATAATGGGACAATAGGGATCATTCAGTACTTC.

This clonotype was detected only a few times. This chain links TRBV20-1 with TRBJ2-1; D unclear. Germline V lookup: CDR1 DFQATT, CDR2 SNEGSKA (reference sequence). Trimming cost V 7 bases and J 6 bases, with 16 bases left between them. The CDR3 is 13 amino acids. CDR3 in amino acids: CSVPDKDGNEQFF. The CDR3 coding sequence is TGCAGTGTTCCAGACAAAGATGGCAATGAGCAGTTCTTC.

This clonotype has just one count. The chain joins TRBV20-1 to TRBJ2-2; either TRBD1 or TRBD2 may fit D (6 bases each). CDR1 and CDR2 from the germline V gene are DFQATT and SNEGSKA (reference sequence). V was shortened by 4 bases and J by 6 bases, with 18 bases between the two germline ends. CDR3 length: 15 amino acids. The chain's CDR3 is CSATRGRTDSGELFF. CDR3 in DNA: TGCAGTGCTACGAGGGGGAGGACTGATTCCGGGGAGCTGTTTTTT.

This clonotype was detected ten times or more. This sequence joins TRBV20-1 and TRBJ2-3, with 8 bases that match TRBD2. The V and J ends lost 3 bases and 1 base, in that order; junction bases with no gene match: 6. Germline V gene data show CDR1 as DFQATT and CDR2 as SNEGSKA (reference sequence). The CDR3 has 15 residues. The CDR3 nucleotides are TGCAGTGCTAGGGGTCTAGCGGGTCGCACAGATACGCAGTATTTT. Residues: CSARGLAGRTDTQYF.

This rearrangement joins TRBV25-1 to TRBJ2-1; TRBD2 is a possible D gene (7 bases). Trimming removed 10 bases from V and 8 bases from J, with 12 bases in between. Germline V gene data show CDR1 as MGHDK and CDR2 as SYGVNS. The CDR3 spans 11 residues. The CDR3 nucleotides are TGTGCCACCTGGGGGGGCCATGAGCAGTTCTTC. Translated: CATWGGHEQFF.

Points on this clonotype: It may be a read error: a sequence one base away is much more abundant. For the CDR3, the DNA is TGTGCCAGCAACTTCGAAGCGTCGAACACCGGGGAGCTGTTTTTT. This gives the protein CASNFEASNTGELFF. The chain couples TRBV7-2 to TRBJ2-2; D gene unclear. The V end was cut by 7 bases, the J end by 0 bases, with 12 bases between. The CDR3 is made up of 15 amino acids. Per germline, CDR1 SGHTA and CDR2 FQGNSA.

This clonotype was recorded many times. The V and J genes are TRBV2 and TRBJ1-6; D not certain. CDR3 size: 14 residues. Trimming cost V 8 bases and J 5 bases, with 13 bases left between them. Germline-derived CDR1 and CDR2 are SNHLY and FYNNEI. The CDR3 reads CASSRAGNNSPLHF. The CDR3 DNA follows: TGTGCCAGCTCCCGGGCGGGAAATAATTCACCCCTCCACTTT.

J is TRBJ2-3 and V is TRBV3-1, with D maybe TRBD2 (7 bases). Trimming removed 5 bases at V and 0 bases at J, with 12 bases between. Germline V CDR1 and CDR2: LGHDT, YNNKEL (reference sequence). The CDR3 has 15 residues. The CDR3 DNA follows: TGTGCCAGCAGCAAAGGGGGGGGCAGCACAGATACGCAGTATTTT. It translates to CASSKGGGSTDTQYF.

This clonotype has at least ten counts. The V and J genes are TRBV12-3 or TRBV12-4 and TRBJ1-2; tentative D call: TRBD1 (6 bases). V shed 3 bases and J shed 8 bases, with 10 bases lying between them. This CDR3 region has 12 residues. CDR3 in amino acids: CASSFTGGGYTF. In DNA form, the CDR3 reads TGTGCCAGCAGTTTCACCGGGGGCGGCTACACCTTC.